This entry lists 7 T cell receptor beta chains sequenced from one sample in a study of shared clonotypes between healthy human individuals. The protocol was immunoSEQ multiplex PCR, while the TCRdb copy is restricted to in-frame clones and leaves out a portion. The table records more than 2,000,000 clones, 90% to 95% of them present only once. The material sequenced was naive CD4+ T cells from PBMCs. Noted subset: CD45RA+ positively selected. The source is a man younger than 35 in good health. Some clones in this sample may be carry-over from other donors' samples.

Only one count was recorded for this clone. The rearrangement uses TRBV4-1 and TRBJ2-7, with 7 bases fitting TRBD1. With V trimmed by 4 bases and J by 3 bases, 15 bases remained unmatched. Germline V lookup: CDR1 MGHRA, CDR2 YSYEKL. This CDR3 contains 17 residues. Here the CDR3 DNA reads TGCGCCAGCAGCCTCCTGATGTCCGGGACAGACAGCTACGAGCAGTACTTC. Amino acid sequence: CASSLLMSGTDSYEQYF.

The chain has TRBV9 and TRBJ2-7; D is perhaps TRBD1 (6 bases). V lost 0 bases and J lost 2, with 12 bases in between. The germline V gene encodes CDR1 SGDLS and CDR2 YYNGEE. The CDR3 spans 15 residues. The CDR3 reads CASSVGVGGAYEQYF. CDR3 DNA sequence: TGTGCCAGCAGCGTAGGGGTAGGGGGAGCCTACGAGCAGTACTTC.

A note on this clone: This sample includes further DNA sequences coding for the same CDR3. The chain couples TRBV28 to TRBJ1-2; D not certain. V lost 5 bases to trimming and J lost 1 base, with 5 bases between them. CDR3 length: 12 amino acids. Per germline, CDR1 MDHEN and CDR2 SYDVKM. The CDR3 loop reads CASSTLNYGYTF. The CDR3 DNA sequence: TGTGCCAGCAGTACGCTTAACTATGGCTACACCTTC.

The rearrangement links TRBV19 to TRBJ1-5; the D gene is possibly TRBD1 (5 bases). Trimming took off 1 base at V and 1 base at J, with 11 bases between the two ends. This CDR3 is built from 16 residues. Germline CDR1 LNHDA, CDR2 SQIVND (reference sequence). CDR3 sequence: CASSIGSSGSNQPQHF. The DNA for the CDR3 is TGTGCCAGTAGTATAGGTTCCTCAGGGAGCAATCAGCCCCAGCATTTT. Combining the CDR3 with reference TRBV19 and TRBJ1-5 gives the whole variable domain DGGITQSPKYLFRKEGQNVTLSCEQNLNHDAMYWYRQDPGQGLRLIYYSQIVNDFQKGDIAEGYSVSREKKESFPLTVTSAQKNPTAFYLCASSIGSSGSNQPQHFGDGTRLSIL.

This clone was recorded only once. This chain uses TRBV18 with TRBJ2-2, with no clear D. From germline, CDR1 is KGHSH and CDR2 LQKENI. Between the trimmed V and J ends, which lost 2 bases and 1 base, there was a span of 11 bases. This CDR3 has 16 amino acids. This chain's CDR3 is CASSPDSPQNTGELFF. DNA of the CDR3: TGTGCCAGCTCACCAGATAGCCCGCAGAACACCGGGGAGCTGTTTTTT.

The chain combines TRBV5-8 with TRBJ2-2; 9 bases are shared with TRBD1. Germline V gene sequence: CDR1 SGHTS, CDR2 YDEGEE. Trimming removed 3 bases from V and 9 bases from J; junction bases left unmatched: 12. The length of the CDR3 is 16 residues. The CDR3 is CASSWTGAQTSRELFF. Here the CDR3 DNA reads TGTGCCAGCAGCTGGACAGGGGCACAGACTAGCCGGGAGCTGTTTTTT.

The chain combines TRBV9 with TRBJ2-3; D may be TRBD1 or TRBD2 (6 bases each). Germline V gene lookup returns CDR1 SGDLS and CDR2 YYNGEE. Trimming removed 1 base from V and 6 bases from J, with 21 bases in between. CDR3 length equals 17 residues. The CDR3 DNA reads TGTGCCAGCAGCGTATCATCCGCGGGACTCACAGGGGATACGCAGTATTTT. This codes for CASSVSSAGLTGDTQYF.